This T cell receptor (beta chain) emerged from a study of regulatory T cells in long-lasting Graves disease. Time point: newly diagnosed GD, antithyroid drugs for less than 3 months. Generation of the TCR library employed RNA extracted from PBMCs. As to this clonotype: What it binds is unknown.

Building of the TCR beta libraries involved iRepertoire HTBI primers and Arm-PCR of CDR3 regions. TCRdb passed the multiplex PCR reads through MiXCR, listing each CDR3 protein once. This repertoire shows 450,000 to 650,000 distinct CDR3 sequences, about 16% found once; its top ten account for more than 20%. Study findings and constraints: Fewer public clonotypes were shared by new patients (over 950) than by persistent patients (2,741).

With 2 bases clipped from V and 1 base from J, the junction kept 2 bases outside the gene matches. CDR1 SQVTM and CDR2 ANQGSEA come from the germline V gene. The CDR3 is 15 amino acids. The sample was also reused in another study, on T cells in Graves' hyperthyroidism and ophthalmopathy.

This sequence joins TRBV29-1 and TRBJ2-5, with TRBD2 matching over 12 bases. The starting material was peripheral blood mononuclear cells (PBMCs), obtained at new diagnosis, from a patient treated with antithyroid drugs. This sequence originates from a woman aged 40-60 years with Graves disease. CDR3 residues: CSVELAGGPQETQYF. In DNA form, the CDR3 reads TGCAGCGTTGAACTAGCGGGGGGGCCCCAAGAGACCCAGTACTTC.